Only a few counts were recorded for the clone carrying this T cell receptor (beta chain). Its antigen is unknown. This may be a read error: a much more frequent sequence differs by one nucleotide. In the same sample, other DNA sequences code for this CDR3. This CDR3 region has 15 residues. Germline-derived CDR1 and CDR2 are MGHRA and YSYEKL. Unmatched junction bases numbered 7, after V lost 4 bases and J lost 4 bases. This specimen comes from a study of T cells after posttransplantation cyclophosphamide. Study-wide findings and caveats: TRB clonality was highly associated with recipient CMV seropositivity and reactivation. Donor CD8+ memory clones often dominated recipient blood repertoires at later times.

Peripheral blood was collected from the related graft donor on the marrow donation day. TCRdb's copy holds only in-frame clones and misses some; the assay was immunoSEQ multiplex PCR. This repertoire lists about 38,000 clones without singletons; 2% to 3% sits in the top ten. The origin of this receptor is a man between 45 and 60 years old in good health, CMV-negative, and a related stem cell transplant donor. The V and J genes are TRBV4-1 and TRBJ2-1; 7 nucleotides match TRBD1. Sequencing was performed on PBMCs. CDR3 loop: CASSLRGQGYNEQFF. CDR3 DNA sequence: TGCGCCAGCAGCCTTAGGGGGCAGGGATACAATGAGCAGTTCTTC.